The next 20 T cell receptor beta chains were all read from a single sample in a study of blood T cells in healthy people across ages. Sample-barcoded 5' priming and a J-beta primer mix drove a second PCR of roughly 6 to 12 cycles. TCRdb itself ran the 5' RACE reads through MiXCR, one entry per CDR3 protein. The sample gives hundreds of thousands of distinct CDR3 sequences, 55% to 75% of which show up once; around 20% is in the top ten. The material sequenced was blood. The source is a man aged 30 to 45 in good health.

The rearrangement joins TRBV3-1 to TRBJ1-6, with D possibly TRBD1 on 6 matching bases. CDR1 LGHDT and CDR2 YNNKEL come from the germline V gene (reference sequence). This CDR3 has 15 residues. V dropped 3 bases and J dropped 10 bases, with 16 bases sitting between them. The CDR3 protein is CASSQTTWGASPLHF. In DNA form, the CDR3 reads TGTGCCAGCAGCCAGACGACGTGGGGGGCGTCACCCCTCCACTTT.

This clonotype was found a few times. The J gene is TRBJ1-2, the V gene TRBV7-2; TRBD1 is a possible D gene (6 bases). This CDR3 region has 14 residues. The germline V and J ends were trimmed by 4 bases and 8 bases, with 17 bases remaining between them. Germline V gene lookup returns CDR1 SGHTA and CDR2 FQGNSA. The CDR3 loop is CASSSIQGPSGYTF. In DNA form, the CDR3 reads TGTGCCAGCAGCTCGATACAGGGTCCGTCGGGCTACACCTTC.

This clonotype was recorded a few times. The chain employs TRBV4-3 and TRBJ2-5, with D possibly being TRBD1 (6 bases). Germline V lookup: CDR1 LGHNA, CDR2 YSLEER. V lost 2 bases, J lost 11 bases, and 18 bases lay in between. This CDR3 has 14 amino acids. This chain's CDR3 is CASSQQTGNNEQYF. The CDR3, as DNA: TGCGCCAGCAGCCAACAGACAGGAAACAATGAGCAGTACTTC.

V gene TRBV7-2 combines with J gene TRBJ2-7; D possibly corresponds to TRBD2 (6 bases). The DNA end is a closer match to TRBJ2-5, so the J assignment may be wrong. This CDR3 is 13 amino acids long. Germline CDR1 is SGHTA and CDR2 is FQGNSA. The CDR3 DNA sequence: TGTGCCAGCAGCTTAGTAGCGGATGAGACCCAGTACTTC. Translated: CASSLVADETQYF.

The chain couples TRBV27 to TRBJ1-2, with TRBD1 matching over 9 bases. Germline CDR1 is MNHEY and CDR2 is SMNVEV (reference sequence). Trimming took 2 bases from V and 7 from J; bases not matched to a gene: 2. This CDR3 contains 13 residues. The CDR3 is CASSLRTGVGYTF. The CDR3 region has the DNA TGTGCCAGCAGTTTAAGGACAGGGGTTGGCTACACCTTC.

J is TRBJ2-2 and V is TRBV6-2 or TRBV6-3; D is ambiguous. V lost 0 bases, J lost 6 bases, and 5 bases lay in between. Germline CDR1 and CDR2: MNHEY and SVGEGT. The CDR3 is 13 residues long. The DNA for the CDR3 is TGTGCCAGCAGTTACTCGAGCCCCGGGGAGCTGTTTTTT. It yields the protein CASSYSSPGELFF.

This chain joins TRBV25-1 and TRBJ1-1; D gene uncertain. The CDR3 runs to 12 residues. V shed 3 bases and J shed 1 base, with 3 bases lying between them. The germline gives CDR1 MGHDK, CDR2 SYGVNS. CDR3 sequence reads: CASSEWNTEAFF. CDR3 DNA sequence: TGTGCCAGCAGTGAGTGGAACACTGAAGCTTTCTTT.

This clonotype was counted only a few times. A much larger clone is a single base away; this may be a read error. The gene calls are TRBV11-1 and TRBJ2-1; D gene ambiguous. The DNA end is a closer match to TRBJ2-7, so the J assignment may be wrong. Germline CDR1 SGHAT, CDR2 FQDESV (reference sequence). This CDR3 is built from 15 residues. CDR3 DNA sequence: TGTGCCAGCAGCCCCGTGCACCAAGCCTACAATGAGCAGTACTTC. This sequence encodes CASSPVHQAYNEQYF.

The V call is TRBV6-1, the J call TRBJ2-5, with D possibly being TRBD1 (6 bases). Germline V gene lookup returns CDR1 MNHNS and CDR2 SASEGT. Trimming shortened V by 1 base and J by 5 bases, and 14 bases separated the two germline ends. The CDR3 has 15 residues. The CDR3 loop reads CASSEVGTSGETQYF. CDR3 DNA: TGTGCCAGCAGTGAAGTAGGGACATCCGGGGAGACCCAGTACTTC.

This chain links TRBV20-1 with TRBJ2-1; 9 bases agree with TRBD2. Matching the DNA end better, TRBJ2-7 makes the J call doubtful. CDR3 length: 15 residues. The germline V gene encodes CDR1 DFQATT and CDR2 SNEGSKA (reference sequence). CDR3 bases: TGCAGTGCTAGTACCCTAGCGGGGTTTTACAATGAGCAGTACTTC. Its translation: CSASTLAGFYNEQYF.

This clonotype occurred a few times. The chain carries TRBV5-1 and TRBJ2-5, with 7 bases lining up with TRBD1. This CDR3 is built from 13 residues. Germline CDR1 SGHRS, CDR2 YFSETQ. J was trimmed by 7 bases and V by 1 base; bases with no gene match: 4. The CDR3 sequence is CASSLSTGWTQYF. Here the CDR3 DNA reads TGCGCCAGCAGCTTGTCGACAGGGTGGACCCAGTACTTC.

J is TRBJ2-7 and V is TRBV20-1; 9 nucleotides agree with TRBD1. CDR3 size: 14 residues. Germline V gives CDR1 DFQATT, CDR2 SNEGSKA (reference sequence). After removal of 6 bases from V and 1 base from J, the junction contained 7 bases not matched to a gene. The CDR3 reads CSAAGTGHSYEQYF. The CDR3 nucleotides are TGCAGTGCCGCCGGGACAGGGCATTCCTACGAGCAGTACTTC.

The chain combines TRBV20-1 with TRBJ1-6; TRBD1 is a possible D gene (5 bases). This CDR3 spans 19 amino acids. Trimming took 3 bases from V and 3 from J, leaving 24 bases between them. Germline values: CDR1 DFQATT, CDR2 SNEGSKA (reference sequence). DNA of the CDR3: TGCAGTGCTAGTATTAAGGGGACGGGAAGGGGCGGCTATAATTCACCCCTCCACTTT. It is translated as CSASIKGTGRGGYNSPLHF.

The V and J genes are TRBV4-3 and TRBJ2-5; D uncertain. The DNA end lines up better with TRBJ2-7; the J call may be wrong. Germline CDR1 and CDR2: LGHNA and YSLEER. This CDR3 has 15 amino acids. The CDR3 sequence is CASSQDQGRDYEQYF. In nucleotides, the CDR3 is TGCGCCAGCAGCCAAGATCAAGGACGCGACTACGAGCAGTACTTC.

The chain carries TRBV6-5 and TRBJ2-7; the match to TRBD2 covers 8 bases. CDR1 and CDR2 (germline): MNHEY, SVGAGI. Unmatched junction bases numbered 7, after V lost 5 bases and J lost 1 base. This CDR3 region has 15 residues. The CDR3 sequence is CASSRSGSPSYEQYF. In nucleotides, the CDR3 is TGTGCCAGCAGTCGAAGCGGGAGTCCTTCCTACGAGCAGTACTTC.

V gene TRBV20-1 combines with J gene TRBJ2-1; D tentatively reads TRBD1 or TRBD2 (5 bases each). The CDR3 spans 17 residues. The ends were cut back, 0 bases at V and 0 bases at J, with 15 bases in the middle. The germline gives CDR1 DFQATT, CDR2 SNEGSKA (reference sequence). In DNA, the CDR3 is TGCAGTGCTAGAGATGTATGGGGTGGGACCTCCTACAATGAGCAGTTCTTC. This translates into CSARDVWGGTSYNEQFF.

Details on this clonotype: Compared with germline, one end of the junction differs, possibly owing to a read error. The V and J genes are TRBV10-3 and TRBJ2-7; tentatively, D is TRBD1 or TRBD2 (5 bases each). The germline gives CDR1 ENHRY, CDR2 SYGVKD. CDR3 length equals 18 residues. The CDR3 coding sequence is TGTGTCATCAGCCCGACCCAGAGGACCGGGACCGCGGCCAATGAGCAGTACTTC. Its translation: CVISPTQRTGTAANEQYF.

V usage is TRBV6-5 and J usage is TRBJ2-5, with D perhaps assigned TRBD1 or TRBD2 (6 bases each). This CDR3 spans 14 amino acids. Germline assignment: CDR1 MNHEY and CDR2 SVGAGI. V was clipped by 6 bases and J by 11 bases, with 22 bases between them. As DNA, the CDR3 is TGTGCCAGCAGGCCCCTTGGACAGTCGGGGGAGCAGTACTTC. It encodes CASRPLGQSGEQYF.

The chain has TRBV7-2 and TRBJ2-1; tentative D call: TRBD2 (5 bases). Trimming took 5 bases from V and 9 from J, leaving 23 bases between them. CDR1 is SGHTA, CDR2 FQGNSA, per germline. The CDR3 covers 16 residues. In DNA, the CDR3 is TGTGCCAGCAGCGAAGCACCTCTTTCTGGACGGGGTGAGCAGTTCTTC. Translating it yields CASSEAPLSGRGEQFF.

The rearrangement links TRBV29-1 to TRBJ2-1, with 7 bases fitting TRBD2. After removal of 4 bases from V and 3 bases from J, the junction contained 12 bases not matched to a gene. CDR1 SQVTM and CDR2 ANQGSEA come from the germline V gene. The CDR3 has 16 residues. CDR3 coding DNA: TGCAGCGTTGGAAGGGGAGGGCCGGTCGGCTACAATGAGCAGTTCTTC. Its translation: CSVGRGGPVGYNEQFF.